The present entry profiles one T cell receptor beta chain with its context. Its antigen remains unidentified. The data are from a study of cytomegalovirus exposure and HLA in healthy donors. Study in general: In an earlier analysis, around 120 million unique TCR beta sequences were found from 150 million to 200 million T cells. Study findings and constraints: When the data were analyzed later, several of the most significant clusters appeared to be linked to common viral pathogens. Among TCR beta chains of equal frequency, HLA-associated ones were more clonally expanded in a later analysis.

The PCR had 60 Vbeta and 13 Jbeta primers. Original analysis: A later analysis counted about 80 million unique TCR beta chains, some 11 million shared. Clones were sequenced by immunoSEQ multiplex PCR, and TCRdb holds only the in-frame ones, with some missing. The V and J calls and clone size are taken from that table; D and trimming were inferred from the DNA. The table lists about 170,000 clones, over 80% of them singletons. This CDR3 is built from 14 residues. Germline V CDR1 and CDR2: SGHNT, YYREEE (reference sequence). V shed 0 bases and J shed 6 bases, with 10 bases lying between them. Source material: PBMCs. This clonotype was obtained from a woman between 50 and 59 years old in good health and CMV-seropositive. The V and J genes are TRBV5-4 and TRBJ2-1, with a weak D call TRBD1 (5 bases). The CDR3 spells CASSLVGDSNEQFF. The CDR3 DNA reads as TGTGCCAGCAGCTTGGTAGGGGATAGCAATGAGCAGTTCTTC. The full variable domain, in which reference TRBV5-4 and TRBJ2-1 provide the parts outside the CDR3, is ETGVTQSPTHLIKTRGQQVTLRCSSQSGHNTVSWYQQALGQGPQFIFQYYREEENGRGNFPPRFSGLQFPNYSSELNVNALELDDSALYLCASSLVGDSNEQFFGPGTRLTVL.